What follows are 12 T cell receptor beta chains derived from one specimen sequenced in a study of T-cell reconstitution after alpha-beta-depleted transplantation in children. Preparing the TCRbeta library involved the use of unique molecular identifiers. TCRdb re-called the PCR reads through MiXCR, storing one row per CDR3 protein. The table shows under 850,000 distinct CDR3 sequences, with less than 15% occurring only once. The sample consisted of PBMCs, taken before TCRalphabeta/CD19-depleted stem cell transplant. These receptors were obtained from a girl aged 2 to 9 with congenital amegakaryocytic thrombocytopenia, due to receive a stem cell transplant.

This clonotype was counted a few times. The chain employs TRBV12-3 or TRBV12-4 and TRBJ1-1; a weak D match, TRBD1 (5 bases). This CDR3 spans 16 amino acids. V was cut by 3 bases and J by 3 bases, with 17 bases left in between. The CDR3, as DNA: TGTGCCAGCAGTTTTGGGAGCGGGGCGGGGCACACTGAAGCTTTCTTT. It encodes CASSFGSGAGHTEAFF.

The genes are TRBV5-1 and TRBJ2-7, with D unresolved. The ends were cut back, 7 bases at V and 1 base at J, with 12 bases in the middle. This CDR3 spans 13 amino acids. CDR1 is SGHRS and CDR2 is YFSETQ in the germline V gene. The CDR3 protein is CASGSQTSYEQYF. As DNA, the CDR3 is TGCGCCAGCGGATCCCAAACTTCCTACGAGCAGTACTTC.

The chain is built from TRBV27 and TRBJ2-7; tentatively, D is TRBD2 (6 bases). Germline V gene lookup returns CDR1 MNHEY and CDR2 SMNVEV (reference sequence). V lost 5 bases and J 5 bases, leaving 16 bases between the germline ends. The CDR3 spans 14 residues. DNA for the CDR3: TGTGCCAGCAGTCTCGGGAGAACGTTCGACGAGCAGTACTTC. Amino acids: CASSLGRTFDEQYF.

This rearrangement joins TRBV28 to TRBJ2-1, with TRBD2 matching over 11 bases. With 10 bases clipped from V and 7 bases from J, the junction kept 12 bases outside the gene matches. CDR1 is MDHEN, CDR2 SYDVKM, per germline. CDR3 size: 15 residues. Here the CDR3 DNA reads TGTGCCACCGCCCACGGGACTAGCGGATCTAATGAGCAGTTCTTC. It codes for CATAHGTSGSNEQFF.

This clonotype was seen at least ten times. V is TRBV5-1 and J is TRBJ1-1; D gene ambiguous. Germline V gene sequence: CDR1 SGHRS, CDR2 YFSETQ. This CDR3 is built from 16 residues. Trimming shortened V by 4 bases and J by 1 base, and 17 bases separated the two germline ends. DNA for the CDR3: TGCGCCAGCAGCCGGGGTCGCGAGGTAGCGAACACTGAAGCTTTCTTT. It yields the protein CASSRGREVANTEAFF.

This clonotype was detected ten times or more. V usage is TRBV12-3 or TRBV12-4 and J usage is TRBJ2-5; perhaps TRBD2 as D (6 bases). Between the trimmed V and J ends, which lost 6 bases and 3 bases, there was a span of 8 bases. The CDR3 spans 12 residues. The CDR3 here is CASRREKETQYF. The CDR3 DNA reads TGTGCCAGCAGACGGGAGAAAGAGACCCAGTACTTC.

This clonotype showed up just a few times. DNA of the CDR3: TGCAGTGCTGGTAGACGGGGACTAGGGGGGAGCACAGATACGCAGTATTTT. It codes for CSAGRRGLGGSTDTQYF. The chain is built from TRBV20-1 and TRBJ2-3; 8 nucleotides line up with TRBD2. Germline V gene sequence: CDR1 DFQATT, CDR2 SNEGSKA (reference sequence). The CDR3 extends over 17 amino acids. V gave up 5 bases and J gave up 0 bases; unmatched junction bases: 13.

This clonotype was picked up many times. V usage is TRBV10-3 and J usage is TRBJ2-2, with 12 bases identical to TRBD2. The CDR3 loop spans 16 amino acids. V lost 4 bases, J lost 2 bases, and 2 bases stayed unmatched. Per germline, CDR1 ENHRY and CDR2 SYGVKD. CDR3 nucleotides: TGTGCCATCAGTGGGACTAGCGGGGCTAACACCGGGGAGCTGTTTTTT. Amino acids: CAISGTSGANTGELFF.

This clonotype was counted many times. CDR3: CSASLRQGTDTQYF. CDR3 sequence (DNA): TGCAGTGCTAGCCTCCGACAGGGCACAGATACGCAGTATTTT. The chain is built from TRBV20-1 and TRBJ2-3, with D tentatively TRBD1 (6 bases). Germline CDR1 reads DFQATT; CDR2 reads SNEGSKA (reference sequence). The V gene lost 3 bases and the J gene lost 1 base, with 11 bases spanning the gap. The CDR3 sequence is 14 residues long.

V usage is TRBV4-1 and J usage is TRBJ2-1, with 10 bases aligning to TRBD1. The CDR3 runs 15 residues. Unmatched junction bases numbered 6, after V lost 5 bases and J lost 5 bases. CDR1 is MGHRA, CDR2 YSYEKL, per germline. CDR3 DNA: TGCGCCAGCAGCTATAGGACAGGGGGGAACAATGAGCAGTTCTTC. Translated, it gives CASSYRTGGNNEQFF.

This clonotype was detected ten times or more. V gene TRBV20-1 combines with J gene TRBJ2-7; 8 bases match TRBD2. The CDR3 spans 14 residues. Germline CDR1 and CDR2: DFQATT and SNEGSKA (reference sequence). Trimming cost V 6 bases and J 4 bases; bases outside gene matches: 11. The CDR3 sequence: CSATPSGRPYEQYF. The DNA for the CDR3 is TGCAGTGCCACGCCAAGCGGGAGACCGTACGAGCAGTACTTC.

The CDR3 DNA is TGTGCCAGTAGTATGTCAAGATACAATGAGCAGTTCTTC. Its protein product is CASSMSRYNEQFF. The chain combines TRBV19 with TRBJ2-1; D is unclear. The V end was cut by 3 bases, the J end by 4 bases, with 7 bases between. The CDR3 runs to 13 residues. Germline loops: CDR1 LNHDA, CDR2 SQIVND (reference sequence).